This is a list of T cell receptor beta chains from one sample in a study of cytomegalovirus exposure and HLA in healthy donors. Profiling relied on immunoSEQ multiplex PCR, and the TCRdb table lists in-frame clones only, not all of them. This repertoire shows approximately 93,000 clones, 65% found once; its top ten account for approximately 5.8%. The sequencing input was PBMCs. These receptors all come from a boy younger than 18 in good health and CMV-seropositive. The CDR3 runs from the conserved cysteine through the conserved F or W. A D gene is named only where the DNA matches it firmly. A clone size is listed for some rows: how often the clone was seen (once, few, many), or a class if it is expanded.

clone_size: -
d_call: -
j_call: TRBJ1-1
v_call: TRBV6-5
cdr3_aa: CASSYSTRMNTEAFF
cdr3_nt: TGTGCCAGCAGTTACTCGACTAGGATGAACACTGAAGCTTTCTTT

clone_size: -
d_call: TRBD2
j_call: TRBJ2-3
v_call: TRBV2
cdr3_aa: CASGSGGTSTDTQYF
cdr3_nt: TGTGCCAGCGGTAGCGGGGGAACTAGCACAGATACGCAGTATTTT

clone_size: -
d_call: -
j_call: TRBJ2-7
v_call: TRBV4-3
cdr3_aa: CASSQEGQGIYEQYF
cdr3_nt: TGCGCCAGCAGCCAAGAAGGTCAGGGGATCTACGAGCAGTACTTC

clone_size: few
d_call: -
j_call: TRBJ2-6
v_call: TRBV5-4
cdr3_aa: CASSLTKRGANVLTF
cdr3_nt: TGTGCCAGCAGCTTGACGAAGCGTGGGGCCAACGTCCTGACTTTC

clone_size: -
d_call: TRBD2
j_call: TRBJ2-3
v_call: TRBV30
cdr3_aa: CAWSAGLAADTQYF
cdr3_nt: TGTGCCTGGAGTGCGGGACTAGCAGCAGATACGCAGTATTTT

clone_size: -
d_call: -
j_call: TRBJ1-1
v_call: TRBV18
cdr3_aa: CASSPRGAPLNTEAFF
cdr3_nt: TGTGCCAGCTCACCTCGGGGAGCCCCACTGAACACTGAAGCTTTCTTT

clone_size: -
d_call: -
j_call: TRBJ2-7
v_call: TRBV27
cdr3_aa: CASSPGTPTSYEQYF
cdr3_nt: TGTGCCAGCAGCCCCGGGACTCCAACCTCCTACGAGCAGTACTTC

clone_size: few
d_call: TRBD2
j_call: TRBJ2-7
v_call: TRBV6-6
cdr3_aa: CASSYWTSRRPPEQYF
cdr3_nt: TGTGCCAGCAGTTATTGGACTAGCCGAAGACCCCCCGAGCAGTACTTC

clone_size: -
d_call: -
j_call: TRBJ2-3
v_call: TRBV18
cdr3_aa: CASSPSDDTQYF
cdr3_nt: TGTGCCAGCTCACCTAGCGACGATACGCAGTATTTT

clone_size: few
d_call: TRBD1
j_call: TRBJ1-3
v_call: TRBV5-6
cdr3_aa: CASSSDGDRLGNTIYF
cdr3_nt: TGTGCCAGCAGCAGTGACGGGGACAGGCTTGGAAACACCATATATTTT

clone_size: -
d_call: TRBD1
j_call: TRBJ1-1
v_call: TRBV14
cdr3_aa: CASSQDLPGTGGTEAFF
cdr3_nt: TGTGCCAGCAGCCAAGATCTCCCCGGGACAGGGGGCACTGAAGCTTTCTTT

clone_size: -
d_call: -
j_call: TRBJ2-7
v_call: TRBV6-5
cdr3_aa: CASSPPSSIYEQYF
cdr3_nt: TGTGCCAGCAGTCCCCCGTCTAGCATTTACGAGCAGTACTTC

clone_size: -
d_call: -
j_call: TRBJ1-1
v_call: TRBV19
cdr3_aa: CASSISRDTEAFF
cdr3_nt: TGTGCCAGTAGTATCTCCCGGGACACTGAAGCTTTCTTT

clone_size: -
d_call: -
j_call: TRBJ1-2
v_call: TRBV2
cdr3_aa: CASSGDTVGGYTF
cdr3_nt: TGTGCCAGCAGTGGAGACACGGTCGGAGGCTACACCTTC

clone_size: -
d_call: TRBD2
j_call: TRBJ2-1
v_call: TRBV4-3
cdr3_aa: CASSQGTSSYNEQFF
cdr3_nt: TGCGCCAGCAGCCAGGGGACTAGCTCCTACAATGAGCAGTTCTTC

clone_size: -
d_call: TRBD1
j_call: TRBJ1-4
v_call: TRBV5-1
cdr3_aa: CASSDRANEKLFF
cdr3_nt: TGCGCCAGCAGCGACAGGGCAAATGAAAAACTGTTTTTT

clone_size: -
d_call: -
j_call: TRBJ1-1
v_call: TRBV25-1
cdr3_aa: CASSEYDSTTEAFF
cdr3_nt: TGTGCCAGCAGTGAATATGACAGTACGACTGAAGCTTTCTTT

clone_size: -
d_call: -
j_call: TRBJ1-2
v_call: TRBV25-1
cdr3_aa: CASAHWANRGYTF
cdr3_nt: TGTGCCAGTGCCCATTGGGCTAATAGGGGCTACACCTTC

clone_size: -
d_call: -
j_call: TRBJ2-7
v_call: TRBV5-6
cdr3_aa: CASSLYTQGGLGEQYF
cdr3_nt: TGTGCCAGCAGCTTGTATACCCAGGGTGGTCTGGGAGAGCAGTACTTC

clone_size: -
d_call: -
j_call: TRBJ2-7
v_call: TRBV9
cdr3_aa: CASSVGGSTYEQYF
cdr3_nt: TGTGCCAGCAGCGTAGGGGGCAGCACCTACGAGCAGTACTTC

clone_size: -
d_call: -
j_call: TRBJ1-2
v_call: TRBV6-1
cdr3_aa: CASSEARVGGYTF
cdr3_nt: TGTGCCAGCAGTGAAGCCAGGGTAGGCGGCTACACCTTC

clone_size: -
d_call: TRBD1
j_call: TRBJ1-4
v_call: TRBV6-1
cdr3_aa: CASSEAPVTGALNEKLFF
cdr3_nt: TGTGCCAGCAGTGAAGCGCCGGTGACAGGGGCCCTAAATGAAAAACTGTTTTTT

clone_size: -
d_call: -
j_call: TRBJ1-1
v_call: TRBV2
cdr3_aa: CASSATEQFFTEAFF
cdr3_nt: TGTGCCAGCAGCGCGACAGAACAATTCTTCACTGAAGCTTTCTTT

clone_size: -
d_call: TRBD2
j_call: TRBJ2-5
v_call: TRBV19
cdr3_aa: CASSQSGGTWETQYF
cdr3_nt: TGTGCCAGTAGCCAATCGGGGGGGACGTGGGAGACCCAGTACTTC

clone_size: -
d_call: TRBD1
j_call: TRBJ1-2
v_call: TRBV4-1
cdr3_aa: CASSQDYYQGAYGYTF
cdr3_nt: TGCGCCAGCAGCCAAGATTATTATCAGGGGGCCTATGGCTACACCTTC

clone_size: -
d_call: TRBD2
j_call: TRBJ2-3
v_call: TRBV5-4
cdr3_aa: CASSSIAGDKDTQYF
cdr3_nt: TGTGCCAGCAGCTCCATAGCGGGAGATAAAGATACGCAGTATTTT

clone_size: -
d_call: TRBD2
j_call: TRBJ2-5
v_call: TRBV7-8
cdr3_aa: CASSARSGRGETQYF
cdr3_nt: TGTGCCAGCAGCGCCCGTAGCGGGAGGGGAGAGACCCAGTACTTC

clone_size: -
d_call: TRBD1
j_call: TRBJ1-5
v_call: TRBV6-6
cdr3_aa: CASRGRQGAGEPQHF
cdr3_nt: TGTGCCAGCAGGGGACGACAGGGGGCGGGTGAGCCCCAGCATTTT

clone_size: -
d_call: TRBD1
j_call: TRBJ1-6
v_call: TRBV6-6
cdr3_aa: CASSYEQGYNSPLHF
cdr3_nt: TGTGCCAGCAGTTACGAACAGGGGTATAATTCACCCCTCCACTTT

clone_size: -
d_call: TRBD2
j_call: TRBJ2-7
v_call: TRBV7-2
cdr3_aa: CASSWGRALEQYF
cdr3_nt: TGTGCCAGCTCCTGGGGGAGGGCCCTCGAGCAGTACTTC

clone_size: -
d_call: TRBD2
j_call: TRBJ2-5
v_call: TRBV4-3
cdr3_aa: CASSPLGGRQETQYF
cdr3_nt: TGCGCCAGCAGCCCGCTGGGGGGGAGACAAGAGACCCAGTACTTC

clone_size: -
d_call: TRBD1
j_call: TRBJ2-7
v_call: TRBV19
cdr3_aa: CASSQHLQGPYEQYF
cdr3_nt: TGTGCCAGTAGCCAACACCTACAGGGGCCCTACGAGCAGTACTTC

clone_size: -
d_call: -
j_call: TRBJ1-3
v_call: TRBV30
cdr3_aa: CAWAFGGPSGNTIYF
cdr3_nt: TGTGCCTGGGCCTTCGGGGGTCCATCTGGAAACACCATATATTTT

clone_size: -
d_call: TRBD1
j_call: TRBJ2-6
v_call: TRBV5-1
cdr3_aa: CASRNRGSIITSGANVLTF
cdr3_nt: TGCGCCAGCAGAAACAGGGGGTCCATCATCACATCTGGGGCCAACGTCCTGACTTTC

clone_size: -
d_call: -
j_call: TRBJ2-4
v_call: TRBV29-1
cdr3_aa: CSVEAGTLVNF
cdr3_nt: TGCAGCGTAGAGGCCGGGACACTGGTCAACTTC

clone_size: -
d_call: -
j_call: TRBJ2-5
v_call: TRBV7-3
cdr3_aa: CASSLEPFRTQYF
cdr3_nt: TGTGCCAGCAGCCTAGAACCATTCAGGACCCAGTACTTC

clone_size: -
d_call: TRBD1
j_call: TRBJ1-4
v_call: TRBV5-1
cdr3_aa: CASSAGQLRATNEKLFF
cdr3_nt: TGCGCCAGCAGCGCGGGACAGCTACGCGCAACTAATGAAAAACTGTTTTTT

clone_size: once
d_call: TRBD1
j_call: TRBJ2-7
v_call: TRBV19
cdr3_aa: CASNSGQGADEQYF
cdr3_nt: TGTGCCAGTAACTCTGGACAGGGGGCGGACGAGCAGTACTTC

clone_size: -
d_call: -
j_call: TRBJ2-1
v_call: TRBV5-4
cdr3_aa: CASSLAGNAYNEQFF
cdr3_nt: TGTGCCAGCAGCTTGGCGGGGAATGCCTACAATGAGCAGTTCTTC

clone_size: -
d_call: -
j_call: TRBJ1-3
v_call: TRBV30
cdr3_aa: CAWARGSAGNTIYF
cdr3_nt: TGTGCCTGGGCACGGGGGTCGGCTGGAAACACCATATATTTT